This T cell receptor (beta chain) was identified in a study of Ad26.COV2.S vaccination and SARS-CoV-2 variants. Background on the study: Administration of Ad26.COV2.S was intramuscular, either once or twice 56 days apart. Study outcomes and limitations: The breadth of spike-specific CD8+ and CD4+ T cell responses after vaccination was reportedly substantial.

The treatment is: about 20 received Ad26.COV2.S at low or high dose, single or two shots; 5 received placebo; per-sample allocation not given. After the first vaccine or placebo injection, samples were drawn on day 63. Based in Boston, the donor was an adult of 18-55 years. Ad26.COV2.S expressed prefusion-stabilized spike from the original Wuhan strain. TCRdb's copy holds only in-frame clones and misses some; the assay was immunoSEQ multiplex PCR. Among 440,000 or so clones, about nine tenths were seen once, and the ten largest hold approximately 4.3%. A note on this clone: Its antigen is currently unknown.

The CDR3 spans 17 residues. The J segment lost 0 bases and the V segment lost 7 bases, leaving 9 bases of the junction unmatched. CDR1 and CDR2 from the germline V gene are LNHDA and SQIVND (reference sequence). The receptor comes from a person between 18 and 65 years old who received the Ad26.COV2.S COVID-19 vaccine or a placebo. The chain is built from TRBV19 and TRBJ2-4; 10 positions agree with TRBD1. Sequencing used peripheral blood, obtained in a trial of Ad26.COV2.S vaccine versus placebo. The DNA for the CDR3 is TGTGCCAGTACCGGGACAGGGGCCTGGGGAGCCAAAAACATTCAGTACTTC. This codes for CASTGTGAWGAKNIQYF.